Sequencing of this T cell receptor (beta chain) was carried out in a study of beta chain features in type 1 diabetes. Study-wide results and caveats: Still unanswered here is whether HLA type influences TCRB rearrangement. A PCR bias possibly favoring shorter templates would apply equally to patients and controls.

What was sequenced were expressed TCRB transcripts, since all of the isolated RNA had been reverse transcribed. Using immunoSEQ multiplex PCR, the repertoire was profiled, and TCRdb retains in-frame clones only, with some absent. The profile shows 330,000 or so clones, 15% to 20% of them singletons. This clone was recorded a few times. Its antigen is currently unknown. Blood was collected once per donor into heparin, averaging about 116 mL. CD45RO/CCR7/CD25/CD127/CD95/CD27 staining was used to isolate CD4+ naive, central memory, regulatory and stem cell-like memory cells by sorting. The germline CDR1 and CDR2 sequences are MGHRA and YSYEKL. The CDR3 has 15 residues. Germline trimming cut 4 bases from V and 5 bases from J; bases unmatched to any gene: 9.

J is TRBJ2-5 and V is TRBV4-1; TRBD1 aligns across 8 bases. This clonotype originated in a woman aged 18-29 years in good health. The sample taken for sequencing was naive CD4+ T cells from blood. The CDR3 protein is CASSRLTGDAETQYF. CDR3 sequence (DNA): TGCGCCAGCAGCCGACTGACAGGGGATGCCGAGACCCAGTACTTC.